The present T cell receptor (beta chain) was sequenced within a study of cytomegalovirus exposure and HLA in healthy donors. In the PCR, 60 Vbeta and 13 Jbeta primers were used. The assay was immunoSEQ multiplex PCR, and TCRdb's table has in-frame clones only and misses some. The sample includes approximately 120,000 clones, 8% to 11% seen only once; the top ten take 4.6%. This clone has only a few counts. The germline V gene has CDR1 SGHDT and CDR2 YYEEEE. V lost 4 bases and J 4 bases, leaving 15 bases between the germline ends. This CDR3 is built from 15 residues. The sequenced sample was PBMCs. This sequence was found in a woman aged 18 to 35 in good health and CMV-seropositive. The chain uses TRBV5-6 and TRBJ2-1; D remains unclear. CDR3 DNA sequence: TGTGCCAGCAGCACCAGCCCAGCGACTTACAATGAGCAGTTCTTC. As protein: CASSTSPATYNEQFF.